Included here is one T cell receptor (beta chain) sequence, with context. Its antigen remains unidentified. This entry is derived from a study of T-cell reconstitution after alpha-beta-depleted transplantation in children. Overall study results and limits: A year had passed since transplant, and T-cell counts and diversity by then came mostly from newly produced T cells. The study reportedly traced alpha-beta T cells about two months after transplant to several hundred expanded graft clones. High day-60 TCRbeta diversity in some patients came from surviving recipient T cells and thymic progenitors.

Looked up from germline, CDR1 is MGHRA and CDR2 is YSYEKL. Losses at the gene ends were 1 base for V and 6 bases for J; bases not matched to a gene: 10. The CDR3 covers 17 residues. Preparation of the TCRbeta library used unique molecular identifiers. TCRdb re-called the PCR reads with MiXCR, one entry per CDR3 protein. The data show hundreds of thousands of distinct CDR3 sequences, with approximately 11% seen just once and about 28% held by the top ten. This sample comprised PBMCs, obtained before TCRalphabeta/CD19-depleted stem cell transplant. The TCR comes from a child in the first two years of life with acute myeloid leukemia, due to receive a stem cell transplant. The chain joins TRBV4-1 to TRBJ2-1, with 9 bases matching TRBD2. The CDR3 nucleotides read TGCGCCAGCAGCCAAGGCGCGGGGGGGCTGGCGACCAATGAGCAGTTCTTC. It encodes CASSQGAGGLATNEQFF.